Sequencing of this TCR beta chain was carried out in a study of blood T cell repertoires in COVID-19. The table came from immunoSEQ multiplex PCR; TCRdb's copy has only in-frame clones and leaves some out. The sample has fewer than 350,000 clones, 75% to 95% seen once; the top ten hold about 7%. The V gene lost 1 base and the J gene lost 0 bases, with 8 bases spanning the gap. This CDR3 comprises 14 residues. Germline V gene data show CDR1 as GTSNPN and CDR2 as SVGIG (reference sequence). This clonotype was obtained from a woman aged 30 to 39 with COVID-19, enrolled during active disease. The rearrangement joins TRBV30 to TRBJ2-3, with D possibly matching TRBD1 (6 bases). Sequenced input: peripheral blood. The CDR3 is CAWSEDSSTDTQYF. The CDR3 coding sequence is TGTGCCTGGAGTGAGGACAGCAGCACAGATACGCAGTATTTT.